This T cell receptor (beta chain) originates from a study of blood T cells in healthy people across ages. Then a second PCR, running about 6 to 12 cycles, was carried out with a sample-barcoded 5' primer and a J-beta primer mix. TCRdb re-called the 5' RACE reads through MiXCR, storing one row per CDR3 protein. Of 600,000 or so distinct CDR3 sequences listed, around 21% are singletons. Study results and limitations: No conclusive comparison of naive versus antigen-experienced cells was possible with unsorted PBMCs.

Trimming at V came to 6 bases and at J to 0 bases, leaving 8 bases not matched to a gene. There are 15 residues in the CDR3. A remark on this clonotype: Its antigen remains unknown.

The chain is built from TRBV12-3 or TRBV12-4 and TRBJ2-7; 7 positions agree with TRBD2. The TCR comes from a man aged 70-80 years in good health. Specimen: blood. The CDR3 here is CASSYRTSSSYEQYF. The DNA of the CDR3 is TGTGCCAGCAGCTACAGGACTAGTTCCTCCTACGAGCAGTACTTC.